This T cell receptor beta chain was found in a study of shared clonotypes between healthy human individuals. Study-wide background: Donors had three CD4 naive, three CD4 memory, two CD8 naive and one CD8 memory plate apiece.

Nashville, Tennessee was home to all donors, each a Caucasian adult. Points on this clone: Its specificity is unknown.

The repertoire was sequenced with immunoSEQ multiplex PCR; TCRdb's copy has only in-frame clones and lacks some. The sample comprises around 2.5 million clones, over 85% of which are singletons, and roughly 0.36% rests with the top ten. General study points: In contrast to clonotypes shared by all four donors, non-shared clonotypes had lower generation probabilities. Roughly 5% of naive CD4 clonotypes were shared across a few donors.

This clonotype originated in a man younger than 35 in good health. Some clones in this sample may be carry-over from other donors' samples. What was sequenced was naive CD4+ T cells from PBMCs. The subset here: CD45RA+ positively selected.

The CDR3 DNA is TGCGCCAGCAGCCAAGATCCTAGCGGGAGTTCGGTTGAGCAGTTCTTC. This translates into CASSQDPSGSSVEQFF. The rearrangement uses TRBV4-1 and TRBJ2-1; 10 bases match TRBD2. V lost 0 bases, J lost 9 bases, and 8 bases stayed unmatched. The CDR3 has 16 amino acids. Germline V CDR1 and CDR2: MGHRA, YSYEKL.